This is a list of T cell receptor beta chains from one sample in a study of T cells in localized non-small cell lung cancer. Sequencing was performed with immunoSEQ multiplex PCR; in TCRdb, only in-frame clones are kept and a portion is missing. The data show tens of thousands of clones, with 78% seen just once and approximately 35% held by the top ten. This specimen was peripheral blood, taken before any cancer treatment. These receptors all stem from a male donor at least 60 years old with stage II squamous cell lung carcinoma. The CDR3 runs from the conserved cysteine through the conserved F or W. The D gene is left open where the match is weak. Rows may omit the clone size; those that give it use once, few, many or a size class.

v_call: TRBV7-3; clone_size: once; j_call: TRBJ2-5; d_call: TRBD2; cdr3_aa: CASSSQRGAPETQYF; cdr3_nt: TGTGCCAGCAGCTCACAGCGGGGGGCCCCCGAGACCCAGTACTTC
v_call: TRBV16; clone_size: .; j_call: TRBJ1-1; d_call: .; cdr3_aa: CASSQSGRPVNTEAFF; cdr3_nt: TGTGCCAGCAGCCAATCAGGGCGGCCTGTGAACACTGAAGCTTTCTTT
v_call: TRBV29-1; clone_size: few; j_call: TRBJ2-7; d_call: TRBD2; cdr3_aa: CSVEERRGGESYEQYF; cdr3_nt: TGCAGCGTTGAAGAACGCCGCGGGGGGGAATCCTACGAGCAGTACTTC
v_call: TRBV15; clone_size: .; j_call: TRBJ2-7; d_call: .; cdr3_aa: CATSSDIVGGGLLTYEQYF; cdr3_nt: TGTGCCACCAGCAGTGATATAGTTGGGGGGGGCCTTTTAACCTACGAGCAGTACTTC
v_call: TRBV6-5; clone_size: .; j_call: TRBJ1-2; d_call: .; cdr3_aa: CAITVGEKGYGYTF; cdr3_nt: TGTGCCATCACGGTGGGGGAGAAGGGCTATGGCTACACCTTC
v_call: TRBV19; clone_size: .; j_call: TRBJ1-1; d_call: .; cdr3_aa: CASSISVVNTEAFF; cdr3_nt: TGTGCCAGTAGTATTAGTGTGGTGAACACTGAAGCTTTCTTT
v_call: TRBV2; clone_size: .; j_call: TRBJ2-5; d_call: TRBD1; cdr3_aa: CASTGRTGQETQYF; cdr3_nt: TGTGCCAGCACCGGCAGGACAGGCCAGGAGACCCAGTACTTC
v_call: TRBV18; clone_size: .; j_call: TRBJ2-1; d_call: TRBD2; cdr3_aa: CASSLSGGRDEQFF; cdr3_nt: TGTGCCAGCTCACTAAGCGGGGGGCGCGATGAGCAGTTCTTC
v_call: TRBV6-1; clone_size: .; j_call: TRBJ2-1; d_call: TRBD2; cdr3_aa: CASSDTSGINEQFF; cdr3_nt: TGTGCCAGCAGTGACACTAGCGGGATCAATGAGCAGTTCTTC
v_call: TRBV29-1; clone_size: .; j_call: TRBJ2-5; d_call: TRBD2; cdr3_aa: CSVEGAGGETQYF; cdr3_nt: TGCAGCGTTGAGGGGGCGGGAGGAGAGACCCAGTACTTC
v_call: TRBV18; clone_size: .; j_call: TRBJ2-7; d_call: .; cdr3_aa: CASSLERDTYEQYF; cdr3_nt: TGTGCCAGCTCGCTGGAGAGAGACACTTACGAGCAGTACTTC
v_call: TRBV5-4; clone_size: .; j_call: TRBJ1-6; d_call: .; cdr3_aa: CASSLEAVDRNSPLHF; cdr3_nt: TGTGCCAGCAGCTTGGAAGCGGTGGACCGTAATTCACCCCTCCACTTT
v_call: TRBV5-6; clone_size: .; j_call: TRBJ2-3; d_call: .; cdr3_aa: CASSLVADQDVSQYF; cdr3_nt: TGTGCCAGCAGCTTGGTAGCGGACCAGGATGTTTCGCAGTATTTT
v_call: TRBV27; clone_size: .; j_call: TRBJ1-4; d_call: .; cdr3_aa: CASSWTPSGSNEKLFF; cdr3_nt: TGTGCCAGCAGCTGGACCCCGTCGGGGTCTAATGAAAAACTGTTTTTT
v_call: TRBV9; clone_size: .; j_call: TRBJ2-2; d_call: TRBD1; cdr3_aa: CASSGTGWDGELFF; cdr3_nt: TGTGCCAGCAGCGGGACAGGGTGGGACGGGGAGCTGTTTTTT
v_call: TRBV20-1; clone_size: few; j_call: TRBJ1-1; d_call: .; cdr3_aa: CSAPGFTEAFF; cdr3_nt: TGCAGTGCTCCGGGCTTCACTGAAGCTTTCTTT
v_call: TRBV6-5; clone_size: .; j_call: TRBJ1-4; d_call: TRBD1; cdr3_aa: CASSSGTALREKLFF; cdr3_nt: TGTGCCAGCAGTTCCGGGACAGCCTTGAGGGAAAAACTGTTTTTT
v_call: TRBV6-5; clone_size: .; j_call: TRBJ2-1; d_call: .; cdr3_aa: CASSRPEPGKNEQFF; cdr3_nt: TGTGCCAGCAGTAGACCGGAACCTGGGAAAAATGAGCAGTTCTTC
v_call: TRBV18; clone_size: .; j_call: TRBJ1-2; d_call: .; cdr3_aa: CASSTEGLGYTF; cdr3_nt: TGTGCCAGCTCAACCGAGGGTTTAGGCTACACCTTC
v_call: TRBV6-5; clone_size: once; j_call: TRBJ1-1; d_call: .; cdr3_aa: CASSYGGLGTEAFF; cdr3_nt: TGTGCCAGCAGTTACGGGGGGCTCGGCACTGAAGCTTTCTTT
v_call: TRBV2; clone_size: .; j_call: TRBJ1-2; d_call: TRBD1; cdr3_aa: CASNRQGQGMGGYTF; cdr3_nt: TGTGCCAGCAATCGCCAAGGACAGGGGATGGGTGGCTACACCTTC
v_call: TRBV6-5; clone_size: .; j_call: TRBJ2-7; d_call: TRBD2; cdr3_aa: CASSLSGGTYAEQYF; cdr3_nt: TGTGCCAGCAGCCTTAGCGGGGGGACCTACGCAGAGCAGTACTTC
v_call: TRBV6-1; clone_size: .; j_call: TRBJ2-7; d_call: .; cdr3_aa: CASSERGMGRAF; cdr3_nt: TGTGCCAGCAGTGAAAGAGGGATGGGTAGGGCGTTC
v_call: TRBV2; clone_size: .; j_call: TRBJ1-6; d_call: TRBD1; cdr3_aa: CASRADRDNSPLHF; cdr3_nt: TGTGCCAGCAGGGCTGACAGGGATAATTCACCCCTCCACTTT
v_call: TRBV6-1; clone_size: .; j_call: TRBJ1-5; d_call: TRBD1; cdr3_aa: CASSEQGAASNQPQHF; cdr3_nt: TGTGCCAGCAGTGAGCAGGGGGCGGCAAGCAATCAGCCCCAGCATTTT
v_call: TRBV11-2; clone_size: .; j_call: TRBJ2-1; d_call: TRBD2; cdr3_aa: CASSLGSLGTINNEQFF; cdr3_nt: TGTGCCAGCAGCTTAGGTTCTTTGGGGACTATAAACAATGAGCAGTTCTTC
v_call: TRBV7-9; clone_size: .; j_call: TRBJ1-1; d_call: .; cdr3_aa: CASSSSENTEAFF; cdr3_nt: TGTGCCAGCAGCTCATCCGAGAACACTGAAGCTTTCTTT
v_call: TRBV6-5; clone_size: .; j_call: TRBJ1-5; d_call: .; cdr3_aa: CASSEGYNQPQHF; cdr3_nt: TGTGCCAGCAGTGAGGGCTACAATCAGCCCCAGCATTTT
v_call: TRBV19; clone_size: .; j_call: TRBJ1-3; d_call: .; cdr3_aa: CASSFDQGSGNTIYF; cdr3_nt: TGTGCCAGTAGCTTCGACCAGGGGTCTGGAAACACCATATATTTT
v_call: TRBV6-1; clone_size: .; j_call: TRBJ1-5; d_call: TRBD1; cdr3_aa: CASGTGYGQPQHF; cdr3_nt: TGTGCCAGCGGGACAGGGTATGGTCAGCCCCAGCATTTT
v_call: TRBV5-6; clone_size: once; j_call: TRBJ1-5; d_call: TRBD1; cdr3_aa: CASSASGTGEAQPQHF; cdr3_nt: TGTGCCAGCAGTGCGTCCGGGACAGGGGAGGCTCAGCCCCAGCATTTT
v_call: TRBV30; clone_size: .; j_call: TRBJ1-1; d_call: .; cdr3_aa: CAWSVRGSAEAFF; cdr3_nt: TGTGCCTGGAGTGTACGGGGTTCTGCTGAAGCTTTCTTT
v_call: TRBV27; clone_size: .; j_call: TRBJ1-5; d_call: TRBD1; cdr3_aa: CASRGQTNQPQHF; cdr3_nt: TGTGCCAGCAGGGGACAGACGAATCAGCCCCAGCATTTT
v_call: TRBV5-6; clone_size: .; j_call: TRBJ2-2; d_call: .; cdr3_aa: CASSFGPMNTGELFF; cdr3_nt: TGTGCCAGCAGCTTCGGACCGATGAACACCGGGGAGCTGTTTTTT
v_call: TRBV7-4; clone_size: once; j_call: TRBJ1-6; d_call: .; cdr3_aa: CASSLDRGTITPLHF; cdr3_nt: TGTGCCAGCAGCTTAGATCGAGGGACAATTACACCCCTCCACTTT
v_call: TRBV10-2; clone_size: .; j_call: TRBJ2-2; d_call: .; cdr3_aa: CASSDVPGDVGTGELFF; cdr3_nt: TGCGCCAGCAGTGACGTCCCAGGGGACGTAGGCACCGGGGAGCTGTTTTTT
v_call: TRBV5-1; clone_size: once; j_call: TRBJ1-3; d_call: .; cdr3_aa: CASSEGSGNTIYF; cdr3_nt: TGCGCCAGCAGTGAGGGGTCTGGAAACACCATATATTTT
v_call: TRBV6-5; clone_size: .; j_call: TRBJ1-1; d_call: TRBD1; cdr3_aa: CASSLETGGYTEAFF; cdr3_nt: TGTGCCAGCAGTCTTGAGACAGGGGGCTACACTGAAGCTTTCTTT
v_call: TRBV6-1; clone_size: many; j_call: TRBJ2-1; d_call: .; cdr3_aa: CASSGQGHEQFF; cdr3_nt: TGTGCCAGCAGTGGGCAGGGCCATGAGCAGTTCTTC
v_call: TRBV5-4; clone_size: .; j_call: TRBJ1-4; d_call: .; cdr3_aa: CASSRAVTNEKLFF; cdr3_nt: TGTGCCAGCAGCCGGGCCGTAACTAATGAAAAACTGTTTTTT
v_call: TRBV2; clone_size: .; j_call: TRBJ2-7; d_call: .; cdr3_aa: CAILSRGEQYF; cdr3_nt: TGTGCCATCTTGAGTAGGGGCGAGCAGTACTTC
v_call: TRBV29-1; clone_size: .; j_call: TRBJ1-1; d_call: .; cdr3_aa: CSFRTSTNTEAFF; cdr3_nt: TGCAGCTTTCGGACTTCTACGAACACTGAAGCTTTCTTT
v_call: TRBV5-1; clone_size: .; j_call: TRBJ2-7; d_call: .; cdr3_aa: CASSPGASYEQYF; cdr3_nt: TGCGCCAGCAGCCCCGGGGCTTCCTACGAGCAGTACTTC
v_call: TRBV6-5; clone_size: .; j_call: TRBJ1-3; d_call: .; cdr3_aa: CASSLSFSGNTIYF; cdr3_nt: TGTGCCAGCAGCCTCTCTTTCTCTGGAAACACCATATATTTT
v_call: TRBV6-1; clone_size: few; j_call: TRBJ1-1; d_call: .; cdr3_aa: CASTSYNTEAFF; cdr3_nt: TGTGCCAGTACCTCGTATAACACTGAAGCTTTCTTT
v_call: TRBV6-5; clone_size: .; j_call: TRBJ1-2; d_call: .; cdr3_aa: CASTHENLGGGYTF; cdr3_nt: TGTGCCAGTACACATGAGAACCTCGGGGGTGGCTACACCTTC
v_call: TRBV6-5; clone_size: once; j_call: TRBJ2-2; d_call: .; cdr3_aa: CASLDPTNTGELFF; cdr3_nt: TGTGCCAGCCTTGACCCCACGAACACCGGGGAGCTGTTTTTT
v_call: TRBV30; clone_size: .; j_call: TRBJ1-4; d_call: TRBD1; cdr3_aa: CAWSNTGGTNEKLFF; cdr3_nt: TGTGCCTGGAGTAATACAGGGGGCACTAATGAAAAACTGTTTTTT
v_call: TRBV6-1; clone_size: .; j_call: TRBJ1-1; d_call: TRBD1; cdr3_aa: CASSETGGPNTEAFF; cdr3_nt: TGTGCCAGCAGTGAGACAGGGGGCCCGAACACTGAAGCTTTCTTT
v_call: TRBV6-1; clone_size: .; j_call: TRBJ2-5; d_call: TRBD1; cdr3_aa: CASSDGTVGETQYF; cdr3_nt: TGTGCCAGCAGTGACGGGACAGTAGGGGAGACCCAGTACTTC